Given below is one T cell receptor beta chain in context. Germline trimming cut 2 bases from V and 6 bases from J; bases unmatched to any gene: 4. The CDR3 runs 14 residues. Germline V gene data show CDR1 as MNHEY and CDR2 as SMNVEV (reference sequence). The data were obtained in a study of blood T cell repertoires in COVID-19. The table came from immunoSEQ multiplex PCR; TCRdb's copy has only in-frame clones and leaves some out. The sample has about 98,000 clones, around nine tenths seen once. The rearrangement links TRBV27 to TRBJ1-2, with 9 bases fitting TRBD1. Sequencing input: peripheral blood. The receptor comes from a man in his fifties with acute or convalescent COVID-19. CDR3 amino acids: CASSLGYRGHGYTF. CDR3 in DNA: TGTGCCAGCAGTTTAGGGTACAGGGGGCATGGCTACACCTTC.